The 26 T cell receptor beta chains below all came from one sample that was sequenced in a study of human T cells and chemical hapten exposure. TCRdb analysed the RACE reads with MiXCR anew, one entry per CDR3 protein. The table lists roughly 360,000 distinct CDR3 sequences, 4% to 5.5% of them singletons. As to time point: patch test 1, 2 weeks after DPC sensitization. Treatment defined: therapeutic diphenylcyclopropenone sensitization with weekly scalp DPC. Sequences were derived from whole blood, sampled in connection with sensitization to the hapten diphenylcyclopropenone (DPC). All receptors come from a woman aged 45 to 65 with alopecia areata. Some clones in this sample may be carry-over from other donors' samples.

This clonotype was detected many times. Here the CDR3 DNA reads TGTGCCAGCACCCCGGGACAGTCGAGAGATACGCAGTATTTT. Translation: CASTPGQSRDTQYF. The rearrangement uses TRBV28 and TRBJ2-3, with 7 bases aligning to TRBD1. Germline CDR1 MDHEN, CDR2 SYDVKM. The J segment lost 5 bases and the V segment lost 7 bases, leaving 9 bases of the junction unmatched. The CDR3 sequence is 14 residues long.

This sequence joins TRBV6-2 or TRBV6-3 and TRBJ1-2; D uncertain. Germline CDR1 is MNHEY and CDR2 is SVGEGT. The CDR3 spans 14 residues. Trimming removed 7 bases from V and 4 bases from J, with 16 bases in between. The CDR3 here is CASISAAVGYGYTF. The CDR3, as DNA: TGTGCCAGCATTTCGGCAGCGGTTGGCTATGGCTACACCTTC.

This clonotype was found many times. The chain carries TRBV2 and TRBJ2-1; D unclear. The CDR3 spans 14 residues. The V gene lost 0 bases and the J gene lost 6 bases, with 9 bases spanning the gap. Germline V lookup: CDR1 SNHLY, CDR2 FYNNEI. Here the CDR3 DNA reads TGTGCCAGCAGTGAAGCGCTTAGAGTCAATGAGCAGTTCTTC. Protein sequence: CASSEALRVNEQFF.

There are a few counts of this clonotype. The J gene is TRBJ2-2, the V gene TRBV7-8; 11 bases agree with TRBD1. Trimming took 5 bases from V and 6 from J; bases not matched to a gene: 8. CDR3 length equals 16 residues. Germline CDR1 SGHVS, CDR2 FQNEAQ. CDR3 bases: TGTGCCAGCAGCACACGGGACAGGGGGACTCCCGGGGAGCTGTTTTTT. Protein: CASSTRDRGTPGELFF.

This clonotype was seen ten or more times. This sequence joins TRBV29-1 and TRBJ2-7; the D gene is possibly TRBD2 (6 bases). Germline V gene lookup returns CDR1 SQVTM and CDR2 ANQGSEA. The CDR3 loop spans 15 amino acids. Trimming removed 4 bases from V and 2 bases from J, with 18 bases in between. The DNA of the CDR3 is TGCAGCGTTGTCCCCAGTCGGGAGTCAACCTACGAGCAGTACTTC. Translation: CSVVPSRESTYEQYF.

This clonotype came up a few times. As DNA, the CDR3 is TGTGCCACCTTCAGGGAGTCAGAAAAACTGTTTTTT. Residues: CATFRESEKLFF. This sequence joins TRBV2 and TRBJ1-4; D might be TRBD1 (5 bases). The CDR3 spans 12 residues. Germline lookup yields CDR1 SNHLY and CDR2 FYNNEI. V was pared by 10 bases and J by 8 bases, with 14 bases between.

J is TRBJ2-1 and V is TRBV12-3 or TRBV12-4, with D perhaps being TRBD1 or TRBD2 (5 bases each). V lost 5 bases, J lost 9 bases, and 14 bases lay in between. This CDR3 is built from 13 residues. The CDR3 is CASSPGTDGEQFF. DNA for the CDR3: TGTGCCAGCAGTCCGGGGACCGACGGTGAGCAGTTCTTC.

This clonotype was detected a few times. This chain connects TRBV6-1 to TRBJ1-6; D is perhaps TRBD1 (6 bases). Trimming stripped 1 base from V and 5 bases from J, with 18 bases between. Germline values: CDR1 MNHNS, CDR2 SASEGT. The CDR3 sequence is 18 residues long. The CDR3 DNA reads TGTGCCAGCAGTGAAGTCTCCATTCAGGGGATTCATAATTCACCCCTCCACTTT. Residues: CASSEVSIQGIHNSPLHF.

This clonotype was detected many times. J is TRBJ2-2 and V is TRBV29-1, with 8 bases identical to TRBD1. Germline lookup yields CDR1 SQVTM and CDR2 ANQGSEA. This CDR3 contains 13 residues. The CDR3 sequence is CTVRHRGTGELFF. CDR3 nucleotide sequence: TGCACCGTCCGGCACAGGGGGACCGGGGAGCTGTTTTTT.

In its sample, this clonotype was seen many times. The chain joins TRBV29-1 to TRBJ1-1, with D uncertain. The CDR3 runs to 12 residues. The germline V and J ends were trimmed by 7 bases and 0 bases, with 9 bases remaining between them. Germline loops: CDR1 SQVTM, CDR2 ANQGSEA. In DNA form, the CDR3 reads TGCAGCGGATCGAGGTTGAACACTGAAGCTTTCTTT. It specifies CSGSRLNTEAFF.

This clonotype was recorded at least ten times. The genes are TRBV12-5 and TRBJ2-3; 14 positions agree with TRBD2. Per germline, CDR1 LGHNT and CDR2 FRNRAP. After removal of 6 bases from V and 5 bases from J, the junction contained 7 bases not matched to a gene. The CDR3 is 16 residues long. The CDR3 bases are TGTGCTAGTGGCCCGTGGACTAGCGGGGGGTTAGATACGCAGTATTTT. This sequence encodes CASGPWTSGGLDTQYF. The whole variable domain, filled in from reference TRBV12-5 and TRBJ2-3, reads DARVTQTPRHKVTEMGQEVTMRCQPILGHNTVFWYRQTMMQGLELLAYFRNRAPLDDSGMPKDRFSAEMPDATLATLKIQPSEPRDSAVYFCASGPWTSGGLDTQYFGPGTRLTVL.

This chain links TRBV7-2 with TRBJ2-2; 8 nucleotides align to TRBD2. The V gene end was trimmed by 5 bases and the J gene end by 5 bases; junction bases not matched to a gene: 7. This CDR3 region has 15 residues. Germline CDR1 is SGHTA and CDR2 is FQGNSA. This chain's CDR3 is CASSLGTRWTGELFF. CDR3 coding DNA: TGTGCCAGCAGCCTCGGGACTAGATGGACCGGGGAGCTGTTTTTT. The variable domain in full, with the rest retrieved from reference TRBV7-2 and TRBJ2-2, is GAGVSQSPSNKVTEKGKDVELRCDPISGHTALYWYRQSLGQGLEFLIYFQGNSAPDKSGLPSDRFSAERTGGSVSTLTIQRTQQEDSAVYLCASSLGTRWTGELFFGEGSRLTVL.

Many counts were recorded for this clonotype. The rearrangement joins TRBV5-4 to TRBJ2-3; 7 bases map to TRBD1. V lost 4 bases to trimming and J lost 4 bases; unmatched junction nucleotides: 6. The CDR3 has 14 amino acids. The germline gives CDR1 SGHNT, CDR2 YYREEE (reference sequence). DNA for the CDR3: TGTGCCAGCAGCGGGCGAGACAGGGCAGATACGCAGTATTTT. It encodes CASSGRDRADTQYF.

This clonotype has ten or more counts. Here the CDR3 DNA reads TGTGCCAGCAGCTTCTCGGGACACTACGAGCAGTACTTC. Its protein is CASSFSGHYEQYF. This chain connects TRBV7-9 to TRBJ2-7; maybe TRBD1 (6 bases). Trimming removed 3 bases from V and 3 bases from J, with 9 bases in between. Germline V CDR1 and CDR2: SEHNR, FQNEAQ (reference sequence). The CDR3 has 13 amino acids.

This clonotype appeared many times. The CDR3 region is CSASGGADYGYTF. In DNA form, the CDR3 reads TGCAGTGCTAGTGGCGGGGCCGACTATGGCTACACCTTC. The chain couples TRBV20-1 to TRBJ1-2; D perhaps matches TRBD1 (5 bases). V was trimmed by 3 bases and J by 3 bases, leaving 11 bases between them. The germline CDR1 and CDR2 sequences are DFQATT and SNEGSKA (reference sequence). This CDR3 is built from 13 residues.

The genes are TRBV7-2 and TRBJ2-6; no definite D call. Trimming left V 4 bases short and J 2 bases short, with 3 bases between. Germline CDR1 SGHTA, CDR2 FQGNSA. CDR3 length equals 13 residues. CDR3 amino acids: CASSSAGANVLTF. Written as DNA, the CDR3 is TGTGCCAGCAGCTCCGCTGGGGCCAACGTCCTGACTTTC.

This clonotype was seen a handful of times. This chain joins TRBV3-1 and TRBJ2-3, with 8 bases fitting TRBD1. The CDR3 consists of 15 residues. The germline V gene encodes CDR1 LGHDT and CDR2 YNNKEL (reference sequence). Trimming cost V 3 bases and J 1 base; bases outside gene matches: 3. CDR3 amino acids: CASSHWGQGTDTQYF. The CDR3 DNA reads TGTGCCAGCAGCCACTGGGGACAGGGCACAGATACGCAGTATTTT.

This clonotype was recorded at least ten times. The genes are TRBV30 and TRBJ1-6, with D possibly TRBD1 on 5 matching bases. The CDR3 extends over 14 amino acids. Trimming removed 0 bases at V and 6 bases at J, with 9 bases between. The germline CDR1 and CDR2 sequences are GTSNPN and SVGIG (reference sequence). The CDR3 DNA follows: TGTGCCTGGAGTGTCGACAGAGTTAATTCACCCCTCCACTTT. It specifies CAWSVDRVNSPLHF.

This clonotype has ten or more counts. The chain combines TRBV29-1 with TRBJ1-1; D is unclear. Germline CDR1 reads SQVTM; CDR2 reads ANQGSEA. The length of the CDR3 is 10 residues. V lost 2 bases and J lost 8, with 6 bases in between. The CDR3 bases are TGCAGCGTTGAACAGCCGGAAGCTTTCTTT. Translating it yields CSVEQPEAFF.

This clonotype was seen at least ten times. DNA of the CDR3: TGTGCCAGCAGCACCGGGACAGGGAGTGAAAAACTGTTTTTT. The encoded protein is CASSTGTGSEKLFF. The V call is TRBV5-6, the J call TRBJ1-4; 9 positions agree with TRBD1. The junction had 5 bases not matched to a gene; V was cut back by 4 bases and J by 7 bases. CDR1 and CDR2 (germline): SGHDT, YYEEEE. This CDR3 comprises 14 residues. Filled out from reference TRBV5-6 and TRBJ1-4, the complete variable domain reads DAGVTQSPTHLIKTRGQQVTLRCSPKSGHDTVSWYQQALGQGPQFIFQYYEEEERQRGNFPDRFSGHQFPNYSSELNVNALLLGDSALYLCASSTGTGSEKLFFGSGTQLSVL.

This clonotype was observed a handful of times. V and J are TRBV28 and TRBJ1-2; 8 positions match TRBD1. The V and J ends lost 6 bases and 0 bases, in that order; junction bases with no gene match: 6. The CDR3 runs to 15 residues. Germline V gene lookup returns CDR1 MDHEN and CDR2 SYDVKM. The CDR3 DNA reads TGTGCCAGCAGACTTGGACAGGGAACTAACTATGGCTACACCTTC. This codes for CASRLGQGTNYGYTF.

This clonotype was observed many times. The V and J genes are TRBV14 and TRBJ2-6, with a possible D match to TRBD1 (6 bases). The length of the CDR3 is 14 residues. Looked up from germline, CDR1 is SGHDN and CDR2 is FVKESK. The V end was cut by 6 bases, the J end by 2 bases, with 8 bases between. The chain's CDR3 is CASSRTAGANVLTF. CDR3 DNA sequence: TGTGCCAGCAGTCGGACAGCTGGGGCCAACGTCCTGACTTTC.

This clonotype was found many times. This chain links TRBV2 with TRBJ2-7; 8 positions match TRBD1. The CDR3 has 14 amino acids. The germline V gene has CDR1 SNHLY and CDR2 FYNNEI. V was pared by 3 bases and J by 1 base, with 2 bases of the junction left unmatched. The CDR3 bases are TGTGCCAGCAGTGACGGACAGGGTTCCTACGAGCAGTACTTC. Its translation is CASSDGQGSYEQYF.

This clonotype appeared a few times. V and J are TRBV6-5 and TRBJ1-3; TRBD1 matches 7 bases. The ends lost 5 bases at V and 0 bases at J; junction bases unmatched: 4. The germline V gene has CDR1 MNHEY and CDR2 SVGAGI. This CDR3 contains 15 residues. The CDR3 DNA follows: TGTGCCAGCAGTGTATCAGGGGGCTCTGGAAACACCATATATTTT. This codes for CASSVSGGSGNTIYF.

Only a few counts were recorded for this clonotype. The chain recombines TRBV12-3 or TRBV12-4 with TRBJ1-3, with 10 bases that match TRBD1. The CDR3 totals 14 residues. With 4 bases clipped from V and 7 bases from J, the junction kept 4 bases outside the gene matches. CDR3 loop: CASSSRDRGNTIYF. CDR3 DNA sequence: TGTGCCAGCAGTTCCCGGGACAGGGGTAACACCATATATTTT.

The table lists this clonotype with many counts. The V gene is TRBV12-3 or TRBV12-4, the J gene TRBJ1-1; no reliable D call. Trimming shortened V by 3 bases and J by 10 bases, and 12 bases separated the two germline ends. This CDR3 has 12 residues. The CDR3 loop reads CASSFGSPTAFF. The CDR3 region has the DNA TGTGCCAGCAGTTTTGGTTCCCCGACAGCTTTCTTT.